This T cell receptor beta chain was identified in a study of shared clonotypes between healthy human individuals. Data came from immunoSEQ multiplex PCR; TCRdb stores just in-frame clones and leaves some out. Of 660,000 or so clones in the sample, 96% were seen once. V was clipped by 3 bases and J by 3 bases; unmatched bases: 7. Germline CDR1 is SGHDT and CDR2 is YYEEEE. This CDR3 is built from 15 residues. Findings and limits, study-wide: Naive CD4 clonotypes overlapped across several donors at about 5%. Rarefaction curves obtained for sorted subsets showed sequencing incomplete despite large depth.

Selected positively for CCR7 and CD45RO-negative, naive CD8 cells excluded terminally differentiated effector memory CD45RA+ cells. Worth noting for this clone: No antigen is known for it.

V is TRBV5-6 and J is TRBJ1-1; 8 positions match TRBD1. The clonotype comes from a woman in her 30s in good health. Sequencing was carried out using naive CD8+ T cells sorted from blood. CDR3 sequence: CASSSWTGRHTEAFF. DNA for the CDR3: TGTGCCAGCAGCTCCTGGACAGGGAGGCACACTGAAGCTTTCTTT.